What follows are 7 T cell receptor beta chains derived from one specimen sequenced in a study of blood T cell repertoires in COVID-19. The table came from immunoSEQ multiplex PCR; TCRdb's copy has only in-frame clones and leaves some out. This sample has about 190,000 clones, with around 90% found just once. The material sequenced was peripheral blood. Receptors were obtained from a man between 45 and 60 years old with acute or convalescent COVID-19.

The J gene is TRBJ2-1, the V gene TRBV27, with D uncertain. V was shortened by 0 bases and J by 6 bases, with 9 bases between the two germline ends. Looked up from germline, CDR1 is MNHEY and CDR2 is SMNVEV (reference sequence). The CDR3 is 14 residues long. Here the CDR3 DNA reads TGTGCCAGCAGTTTATCAGCCCTCGGCAATGAGCAGTTCTTC. It specifies CASSLSALGNEQFF.

A word on this clone: The junction differs from germline at one of its ends, possibly a read error. The V and J genes are TRBV11-2 and TRBJ2-4; 7 nucleotides match TRBD1. CDR1 and CDR2 from the germline V gene are SGHAT and FQNNGV. CDR3 length: 13 residues. The CDR3 protein is CASSSQDRWGAIF. The CDR3 DNA is TGTGCCAGCAGCTCCCAGGACAGGTGGGGCGCAATCTTC.

This clone was picked up one time. CDR3 DNA sequence: TGTGCCAGCAGCCTCGGAGGGGGCGACGAGCAGTACTTC. Translating gives CASSLGGGDEQYF. The chain employs TRBV3-1 (or the pseudogene TRBV3-2) and TRBJ2-7; D is possibly TRBD1 (7 bases). The CDR3 consists of 13 residues. Germline V gene data show CDR1 as LGHDT and CDR2 as YNNKEL (reference sequence). Deletions cut 4 bases from V and 5 bases from J, with 12 bases between.

This rearrangement joins TRBV29-1 to TRBJ2-1; 9 bases are a match to TRBD2. The CDR3 consists of 13 residues. CDR1 is SQVTM, CDR2 ANQGSEA, per germline. The V and J ends lost 2 bases and 10 bases, in that order; junction bases with no gene match: 6. Here the CDR3 DNA reads TGCAGCGTTGAACGGCGGGAGGGCCGGGAGCAGTTCTTC. It codes for CSVERREGREQFF.

This chain uses TRBV30 with TRBJ1-2; no firm D call. The CDR3 is 14 amino acids. V shed 2 bases and J shed 8 bases, with 18 bases lying between them. Germline CDR1 and CDR2: GTSNPN and SVGIG (reference sequence). DNA of the CDR3: TGTGCCTGGAGTACCTACGGAGGGAGGAGGGGCTACACCTTC. It codes for CAWSTYGGRRGYTF.

In its sample, this clone was seen once. The CDR3 sequence: CASSYPGNQPQHF. In DNA, the CDR3 is TGTGCCAGCAGCTACCCGGGGAATCAGCCCCAGCATTTT. The chain employs TRBV7-9 and TRBJ1-5; D gene ambiguous. V lost 4 bases and J lost 4, with 8 bases in between. Germline V CDR1 and CDR2: SEHNR, FQNEAQ (reference sequence). This CDR3 region has 13 residues.

The chain recombines TRBV5-5 with TRBJ2-3; 14 nucleotides align to TRBD2. This CDR3 is built from 16 residues. The trim removed 0 bases at V and 5 bases at J, leaving 2 bases unmatched. Germline V gene sequence: CDR1 SGHKS, CDR2 YYEKEE (reference sequence). CDR3 in DNA: TGTGCCAGCAGCTTGGGACTAGCGGGGGGGGAAGATACGCAGTATTTT. This codes for CASSLGLAGGEDTQYF.